The 16 T cell receptor beta chains below all came from one sample that was sequenced in a study of blood T cell repertoires in COVID-19. Clones were sequenced by immunoSEQ multiplex PCR, and TCRdb holds only the in-frame ones, with some missing. Of over 60,000 clones in the sample, around 90% were seen once. Sequenced input: peripheral blood. The receptors derive from a man between 50 and 59 years old with acute or convalescent COVID-19.

The chain links TRBV12-3 or TRBV12-4 to TRBJ1-2, with 7 positions matching TRBD1. Unmatched junction bases numbered 6, after V lost 6 bases and J lost 5 bases. The CDR3 extends over 13 amino acids. DNA for the CDR3: TGTGCCAGCAGGGGACAGCTATATTATGGCTACACCTTC. It translates to CASRGQLYYGYTF.

This clone was detected only once. The chain recombines TRBV19 with TRBJ2-2; D is perhaps TRBD2 (5 bases). This CDR3 comprises 14 residues. Germline lookup yields CDR1 LNHDA and CDR2 SQIVND (reference sequence). Between the trimmed V and J ends, which lost 5 bases and 6 bases, there was a span of 13 bases. The chain's CDR3 is CASSRGPGAGELFF. CDR3 coding DNA: TGTGCCAGTAGTCGCGGCCCCGGGGCCGGGGAGCTGTTTTTT.

The chain uses TRBV3-1 (or the pseudogene TRBV3-2) and TRBJ2-2; TRBD2 aligns across 7 bases. Losses at the gene ends were 4 bases for V and 1 base for J; bases not matched to a gene: 3. Germline V CDR1 and CDR2: LGHDT, YNNKEL (reference sequence). The CDR3 sequence is 15 residues long. CDR3: CASSRLAVNTGELFF. CDR3 nucleotides: TGTGCCAGCAGCCGACTAGCAGTGAACACCGGGGAGCTGTTTTTT.

V gene TRBV6-5 combines with J gene TRBJ2-1; D remains unclear. Deletions cut 2 bases from V and 1 base from J, with 9 bases between. The CDR3 spans 15 residues. Germline CDR1 and CDR2: MNHEY and SVGAGI. DNA for the CDR3: TGTGCCAGCAGTTACGCGACCGGGTCCTACAATGAGCAGTTCTTC. The encoded protein is CASSYATGSYNEQFF.

This chain connects TRBV7-6 to TRBJ1-1, with D maybe TRBD1 (6 bases). The CDR3 has 14 residues. V was pared by 2 bases and J by 7 bases, with 14 bases between. Germline assignment: CDR1 SGHVS and CDR2 FNYEAQ. CDR3 DNA sequence: TGTGCCAGCAGCTTATTTACAGGGCCCAATGAAGCTTTCTTT. Translation gives CASSLFTGPNEAFF.

This sequence joins TRBV10-3 and TRBJ2-7, with 9 nucleotides matching TRBD1. V shed 6 bases, J shed 4 bases, and the junction held 7 bases outside the gene matches. CDR1 and CDR2 from the germline V gene are ENHRY and SYGVKD. CDR3 length: 14 amino acids. The CDR3 loop is CAIRSDRGGYEQYF. For the CDR3, the DNA is TGTGCCATCAGGTCGGACAGGGGCGGATACGAGCAGTACTTC.

The J gene is TRBJ2-1, the V gene TRBV9, with 7 bases that match TRBD2. The V and J ends lost 7 bases and 10 bases, in that order; junction bases with no gene match: 5. The CDR3 length is 11 residues. CDR1 and CDR2 from the germline V gene are SGDLS and YYNGEE. CDR3 DNA: TGTGCCAGCGGAAGCGGGATAGAGCAGTTCTTC. Translated: CASGSGIEQFF.

The chain is built from TRBV28 and TRBJ2-5, with unresolved D. Germline CDR1 MDHEN, CDR2 SYDVKM. This CDR3 comprises 14 residues. The V end was cut by 2 bases, the J end by 1 base, with 8 bases between. The CDR3 nucleotides are TGTGCCAGCAGTTTAGTCCAATTCCAAGAGACCCAGTACTTC. Residues: CASSLVQFQETQYF.

The genes are TRBV11-2 and TRBJ1-1; D is unresolved. The CDR3 covers 13 residues. Germline V gene lookup returns CDR1 SGHAT and CDR2 FQNNGV. The V gene lost 5 bases and the J gene lost 4 bases, with 11 bases spanning the gap. The CDR3, as DNA: TGTGCCAGCAGCATACTTCGGGGCACTGAAGCTTTCTTT. This sequence encodes CASSILRGTEAFF.

This clone came up once. The limits of the CDR3 on the DNA are not certain, so only TCRdb's listed CDR3 is given. V usage is TRBV27 and J usage is TRBJ2-2; the table gives TRBD1 as D, unverified against the DNA. Both ends counted, the CDR3 spans 17 residues. Germline V gives CDR1 MNHEY, CDR2 SMNVEV (reference sequence). The CDR3 sequence is CASSFFGQGLNTGELFF.

The CDR3 is CASSQKTGSYNEQFF. The CDR3 region has the DNA TGTGCCAGCAGCCAAAAGACAGGCTCCTACAATGAGCAGTTCTTC. This sequence joins TRBV7-2 and TRBJ2-1, with D maybe TRBD1 (6 bases). Looked up from germline, CDR1 is SGHTA and CDR2 is FQGNSA. V lost 5 bases, J lost 0 bases, and 11 bases lay in between. The CDR3 contains 15 residues.

The V gene is TRBV3-1 (or the pseudogene TRBV3-2), the J gene TRBJ1-5; D is unclear. The CDR3 is made up of 13 amino acids. Trimming removed 3 bases at V and 7 bases at J, with 10 bases between. Germline V gene lookup returns CDR1 LGHDT and CDR2 YNNKEL (reference sequence). The CDR3 protein is CASSHTPPQPQHF. The CDR3 bases are TGTGCCAGCAGCCATACACCCCCACAGCCCCAGCATTTT.

This clone showed up just a few times. The chain recombines TRBV19 with TRBJ2-6, with D uncertain. Germline V CDR1 and CDR2: LNHDA, SQIVND (reference sequence). Trimming pared 3 bases from V and 0 bases from J, leaving 6 bases between. The CDR3 totals 15 residues. The CDR3 spells CASSMRGSGANVLTF. CDR3 coding DNA: TGTGCCAGTAGTATGCGCGGCTCTGGGGCCAACGTCCTGACTTTC.

The genes are TRBV3-1 (or the pseudogene TRBV3-2) and TRBJ2-7; D might be TRBD1 (6 bases). The CDR3 extends over 14 amino acids. The V gene lost 4 bases and the J gene lost 6 bases, with 16 bases spanning the gap. Germline assignment: CDR1 LGHDT and CDR2 YNNKEL (reference sequence). CDR3 in DNA: TGTGCCAGCAGCCTCCTCCAGAGGGGGAGCGAGCAGTACTTC. Its translation: CASSLLQRGSEQYF.

The rearrangement uses TRBV24-1 and TRBJ2-5, with D possibly matching TRBD1 (5 bases). The V gene's germline CDR1 is KGHDR and CDR2 SFDVKD. Trimming removed 2 bases at V and 4 bases at J, with 13 bases between. The CDR3 has 15 residues. CDR3 in DNA: TGTGCCACCAGTGATTCCCTCCAGGGTGGAGAGACCCAGTACTTC. Its translation: CATSDSLQGGETQYF.

This clone was recorded once. This sequence joins TRBV27 and TRBJ2-3; 10 nucleotides match TRBD1. The CDR3 length is 16 residues. Per the germline V gene, CDR1 is MNHEY and CDR2 is SMNVEV (reference sequence). V trimming: 7 bases; J trimming: 0 bases; junction bases outside the gene matches: 7. The CDR3 sequence is CASIKRDRGSTDTQYF. In DNA, the CDR3 is TGTGCCAGCATCAAACGGGACAGGGGAAGCACAGATACGCAGTATTTT.